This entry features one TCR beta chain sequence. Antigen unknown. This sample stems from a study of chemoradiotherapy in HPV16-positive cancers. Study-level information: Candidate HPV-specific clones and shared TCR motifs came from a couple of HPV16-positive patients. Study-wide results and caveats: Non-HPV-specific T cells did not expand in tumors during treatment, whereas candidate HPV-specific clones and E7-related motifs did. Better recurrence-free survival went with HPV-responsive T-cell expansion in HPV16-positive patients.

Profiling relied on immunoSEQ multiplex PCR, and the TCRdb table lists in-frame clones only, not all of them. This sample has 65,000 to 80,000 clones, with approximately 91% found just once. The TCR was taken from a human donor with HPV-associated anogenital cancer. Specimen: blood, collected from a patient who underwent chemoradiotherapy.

CDR3 protein: CASSQRYEQYF. The CDR3 region has the DNA TGTGCCAGCAGTCAGCGGTACGAGCAGTACTTC. The chain links TRBV6-5 to TRBJ2-7; possibly TRBD2 for D (5 bases). Trimming shortened V by 5 bases and J by 4 bases, and 6 bases separated the two germline ends. This CDR3 has 11 residues. The germline gives CDR1 MNHEY, CDR2 SVGAGI.